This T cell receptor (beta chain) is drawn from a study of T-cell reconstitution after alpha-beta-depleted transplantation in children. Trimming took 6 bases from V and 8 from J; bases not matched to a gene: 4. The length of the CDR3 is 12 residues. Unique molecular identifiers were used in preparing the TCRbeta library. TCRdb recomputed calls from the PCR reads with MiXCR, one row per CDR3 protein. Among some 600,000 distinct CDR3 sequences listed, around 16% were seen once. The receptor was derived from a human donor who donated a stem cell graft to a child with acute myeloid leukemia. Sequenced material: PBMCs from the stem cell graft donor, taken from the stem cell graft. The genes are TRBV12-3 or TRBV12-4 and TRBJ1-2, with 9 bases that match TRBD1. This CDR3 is CASRRQGEGYTF. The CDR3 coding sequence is TGTGCCAGCAGGAGACAGGGGGAAGGCTACACCTTC.